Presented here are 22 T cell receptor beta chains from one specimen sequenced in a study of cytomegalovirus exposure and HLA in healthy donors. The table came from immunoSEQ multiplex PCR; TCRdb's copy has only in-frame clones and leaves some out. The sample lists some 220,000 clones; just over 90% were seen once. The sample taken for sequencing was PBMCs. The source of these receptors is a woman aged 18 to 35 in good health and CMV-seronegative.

In DNA form, the CDR3 reads TGTGCCATCAGTCCACAGGGTTATAGCAATCAGCCCCAGCATTTT. Translated, it gives CAISPQGYSNQPQHF. This chain connects TRBV10-3 to TRBJ1-5; a possible D gene is TRBD1 (6 bases). Germline loops: CDR1 ENHRY, CDR2 SYGVKD. The CDR3 is made up of 15 amino acids. The V end lost 5 bases, the J end lost 0 bases, and 11 bases lay between the germline ends.

The CDR3 DNA sequence: TGTGCCAGCAGTTACTCTTCGGCAGGGAGGGTCGAGCAGTACTTC. Its translation: CASSYSSAGRVEQYF. This chain links TRBV6-5 with TRBJ2-7; 7 positions match TRBD2. Per germline, CDR1 MNHEY and CDR2 SVGAGI. This CDR3 has 15 amino acids. With V trimmed by 0 bases and J by 6 bases, 8 bases remained unmatched.

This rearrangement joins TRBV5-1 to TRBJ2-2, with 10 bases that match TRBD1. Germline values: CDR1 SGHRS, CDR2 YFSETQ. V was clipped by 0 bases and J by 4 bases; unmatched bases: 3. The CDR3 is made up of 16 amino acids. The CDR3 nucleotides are TGCGCCAGCAGCTTGGGGGACAGGGGTATCACCGGGGAGCTGTTTTTT. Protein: CASSLGDRGITGELFF.

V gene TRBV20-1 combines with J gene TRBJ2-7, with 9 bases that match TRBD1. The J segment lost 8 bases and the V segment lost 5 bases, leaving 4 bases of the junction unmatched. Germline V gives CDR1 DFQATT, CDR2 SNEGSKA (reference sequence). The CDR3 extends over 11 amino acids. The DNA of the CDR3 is TGCAGTGCTCAGACAGGGGGAAAGCAGTACTTC. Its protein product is CSAQTGGKQYF.

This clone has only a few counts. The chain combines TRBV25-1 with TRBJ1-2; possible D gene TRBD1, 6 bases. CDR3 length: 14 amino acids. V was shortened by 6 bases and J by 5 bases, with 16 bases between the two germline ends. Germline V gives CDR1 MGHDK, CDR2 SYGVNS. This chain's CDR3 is CASSAGGLRYGYTF. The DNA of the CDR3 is TGTGCCAGCAGCGCGGGGGGGCTACGATATGGCTACACCTTC.

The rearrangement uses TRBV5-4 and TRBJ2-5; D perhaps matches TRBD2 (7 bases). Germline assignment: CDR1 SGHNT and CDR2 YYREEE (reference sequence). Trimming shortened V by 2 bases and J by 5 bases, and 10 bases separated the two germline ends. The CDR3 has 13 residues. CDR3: CASSFGGRETQYF. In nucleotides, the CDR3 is TGTGCCAGCAGCTTCGGGGGGCGGGAGACCCAGTACTTC. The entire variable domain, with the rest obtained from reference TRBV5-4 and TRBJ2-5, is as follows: ETGVTQSPTHLIKTRGQQVTLRCSSQSGHNTVSWYQQALGQGPQFIFQYYREEENGRGNFPPRFSGLQFPNYSSELNVNALELDDSALYLCASSFGGRETQYFGPGTRLLVL.

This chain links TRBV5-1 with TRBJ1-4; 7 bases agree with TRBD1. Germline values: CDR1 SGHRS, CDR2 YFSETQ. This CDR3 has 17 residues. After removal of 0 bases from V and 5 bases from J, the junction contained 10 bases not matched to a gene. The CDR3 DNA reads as TGCGCCAGCAGCTTGGGCCCTAGGGGCAGGGGGAATGAAAAACTGTTTTTT. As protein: CASSLGPRGRGNEKLFF. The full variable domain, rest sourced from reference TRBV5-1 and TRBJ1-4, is KAGVTQTPRYLIKTRGQQVTLSCSPISGHRSVSWYQQTPGQGLQFLFEYFSETQRNKGNFPGRFSGRQFSNSRSEMNVSTLELGDSALYLCASSLGPRGRGNEKLFFGSGTQLSVL.

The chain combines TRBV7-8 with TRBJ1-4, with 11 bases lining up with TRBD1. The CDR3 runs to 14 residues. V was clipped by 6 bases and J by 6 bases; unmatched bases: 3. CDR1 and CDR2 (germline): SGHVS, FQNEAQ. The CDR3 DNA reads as TGTGCCAGCAGTTCGGACAGGGGGCATGAAAAACTGTTTTTT. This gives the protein CASSSDRGHEKLFF. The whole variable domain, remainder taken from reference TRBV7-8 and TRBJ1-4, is GAGVSQSPRYKVAKRGQDVALRCDPISGHVSLFWYQQALGQGPEFLTYFQNEAQLDKSGLPSDRFFAERPEGSVSTLKIQRTQQEDSAVYLCASSSDRGHEKLFFGSGTQLSVL.

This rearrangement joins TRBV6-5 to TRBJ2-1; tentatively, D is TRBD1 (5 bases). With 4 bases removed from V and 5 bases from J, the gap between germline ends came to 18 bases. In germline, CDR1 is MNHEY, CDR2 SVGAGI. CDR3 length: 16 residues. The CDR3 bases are TGTGCCAGCAGTTCCGCCCAGGGCGTCGGAAACAATGAGCAGTTCTTC. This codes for CASSSAQGVGNNEQFF.

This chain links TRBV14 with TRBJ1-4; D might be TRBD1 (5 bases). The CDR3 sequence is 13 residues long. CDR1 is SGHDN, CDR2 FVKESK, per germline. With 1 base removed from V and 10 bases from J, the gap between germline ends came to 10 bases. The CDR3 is CASSQAGGRKLFF. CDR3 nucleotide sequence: TGTGCCAGCAGCCAAGCGGGGGGGAGAAAACTGTTTTTT.

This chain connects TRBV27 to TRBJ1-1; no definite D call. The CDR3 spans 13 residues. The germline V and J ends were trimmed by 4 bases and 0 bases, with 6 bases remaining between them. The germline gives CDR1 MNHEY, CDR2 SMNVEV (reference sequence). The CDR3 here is CASSSLLNTEAFF. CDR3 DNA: TGTGCCAGCAGTTCTCTACTGAACACTGAAGCTTTCTTT.

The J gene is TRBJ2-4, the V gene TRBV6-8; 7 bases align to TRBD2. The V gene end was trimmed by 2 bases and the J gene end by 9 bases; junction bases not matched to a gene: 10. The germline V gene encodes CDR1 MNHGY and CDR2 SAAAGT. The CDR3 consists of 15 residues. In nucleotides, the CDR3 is TGTGCCAGCAGTTACGTGGGGGAGGGCTGGTTCATTCAGTACTTC. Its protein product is CASSYVGEGWFIQYF.

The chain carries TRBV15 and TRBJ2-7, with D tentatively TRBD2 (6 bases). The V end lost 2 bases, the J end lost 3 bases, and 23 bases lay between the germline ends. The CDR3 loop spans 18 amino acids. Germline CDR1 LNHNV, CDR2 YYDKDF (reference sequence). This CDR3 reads CATSRSGIDLALGYEQYF. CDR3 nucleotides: TGTGCCACCAGCAGATCAGGGATTGATCTAGCGTTAGGCTACGAGCAGTACTTC.

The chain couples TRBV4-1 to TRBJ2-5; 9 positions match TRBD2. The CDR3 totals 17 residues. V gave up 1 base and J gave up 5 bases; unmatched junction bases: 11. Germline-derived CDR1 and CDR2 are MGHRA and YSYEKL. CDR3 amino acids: CASSQGGPSGILETQYF. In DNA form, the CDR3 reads TGCGCCAGCAGCCAAGGGGGACCTAGCGGGATTCTGGAGACCCAGTACTTC.

The CDR3 reads CASSLGQGDQPQHF. DNA for the CDR3: TGTGCCAGCAGCTTGGGACAGGGGGATCAGCCCCAGCATTTT. This chain connects TRBV13 to TRBJ1-5, with 11 bases fitting TRBD1. Trimming took 3 bases from V and 5 from J; bases not matched to a gene: 0. This CDR3 contains 14 residues. Germline V CDR1 and CDR2: PRHDT, FYEKMQ (reference sequence). Based on the CDR3 plus reference TRBV13 and TRBJ1-5, the full variable domain is AAGVIQSPRHLIKEKRETATLKCYPIPRHDTVYWYQQGPGQDPQFLISFYEKMQSDKGSIPDRFSAQQFSDYHSELNMSSLELGDSALYFCASSLGQGDQPQHFGDGTRLSIL.

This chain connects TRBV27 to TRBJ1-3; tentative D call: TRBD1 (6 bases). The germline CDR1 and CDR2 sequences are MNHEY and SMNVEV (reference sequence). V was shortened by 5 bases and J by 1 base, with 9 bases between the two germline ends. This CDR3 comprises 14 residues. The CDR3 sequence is CASSMTGSGNTIYF. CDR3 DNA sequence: TGTGCCAGCAGTATGACAGGTTCTGGAAACACCATATATTTT.

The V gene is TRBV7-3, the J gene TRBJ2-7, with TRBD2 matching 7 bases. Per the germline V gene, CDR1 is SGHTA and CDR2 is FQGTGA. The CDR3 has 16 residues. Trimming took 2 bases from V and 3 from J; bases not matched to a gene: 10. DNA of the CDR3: TGTGCCAGCAGCTTACGGGGCGGAGCGGGGTACTACGAGCAGTACTTC. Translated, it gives CASSLRGGAGYYEQYF.

The CDR3 region is CASRSSGISYNEQFF. The CDR3 DNA is TGTGCCAGCAGATCTAGCGGGATCTCCTACAATGAGCAGTTCTTC. This chain joins TRBV6-5 and TRBJ2-1, with 9 nucleotides matching TRBD2. The ends lost 6 bases at V and 0 bases at J; junction bases unmatched: 3. Germline V gene data show CDR1 as MNHEY and CDR2 as SVGAGI. This CDR3 comprises 15 residues.

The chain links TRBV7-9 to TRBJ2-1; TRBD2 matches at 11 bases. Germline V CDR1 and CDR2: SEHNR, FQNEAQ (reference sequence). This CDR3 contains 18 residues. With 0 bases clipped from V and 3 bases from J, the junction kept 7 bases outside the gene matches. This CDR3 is CASSLARLAGLNYNEQFF. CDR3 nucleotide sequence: TGTGCCAGCAGCTTAGCTAGACTAGCGGGACTAAACTACAATGAGCAGTTCTTC.

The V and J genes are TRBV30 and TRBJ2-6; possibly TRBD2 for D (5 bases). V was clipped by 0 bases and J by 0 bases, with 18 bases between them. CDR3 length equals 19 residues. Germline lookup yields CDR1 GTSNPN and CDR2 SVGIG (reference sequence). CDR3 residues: CAWSVRGPRSGSGANVLTF. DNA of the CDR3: TGTGCCTGGAGTGTACGAGGGCCGAGATCCGGCTCTGGGGCCAACGTCCTGACTTTC.

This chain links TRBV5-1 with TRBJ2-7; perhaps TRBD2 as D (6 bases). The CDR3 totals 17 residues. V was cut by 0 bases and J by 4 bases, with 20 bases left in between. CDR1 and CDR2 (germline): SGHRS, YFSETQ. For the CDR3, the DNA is TGCGCCAGCAGCTTGGTCCGGGGGTCATCAACTTTATACGAGCAGTACTTC. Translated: CASSLVRGSSTLYEQYF.

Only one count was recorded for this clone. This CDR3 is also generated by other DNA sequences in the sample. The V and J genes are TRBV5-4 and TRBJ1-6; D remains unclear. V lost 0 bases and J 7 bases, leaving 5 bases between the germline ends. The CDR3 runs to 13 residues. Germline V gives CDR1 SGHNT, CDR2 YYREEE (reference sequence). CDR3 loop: CASSLGRNSPLHF. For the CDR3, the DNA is TGTGCCAGCAGCTTGGGCAGGAATTCACCCCTCCACTTT.